This T cell receptor beta chain was profiled in a study of T-cell memory formation after mild COVID-19. Study details: TCR clusters were mostly confined to one donor each.

The table lists this clonotype with many counts. The antigen remains undetermined. There are 15 residues in the CDR3. J gave up 2 bases and V 2 bases, and 3 bases lay outside the gene matches. Germline V CDR1 and CDR2: SGHVS, FQNEAQ. Study-level results: CD4+ contracting clones were found mainly in CM and EM, and CD8+ ones in EMRA. Certain responding clones were present in pre-infection memory, suggesting participation of cross-reactive memory.

Each CDR3 protein is one row after TCRdb ran MiXCR on the 5' RACE reads. The sample consists of 280,000 or so distinct CDR3 sequences, over 7% of them appearing once. This sequence was found in a man between 18 and 35 years old who had mild COVID-19 (a few samples of this study predate the infection). Cell type and time point are not known. Sequenced: PBMCs or a T cell subset sorted from them (not recorded which). This chain uses TRBV7-8 with TRBJ2-1; 7 bases agree with TRBD1. CDR3 region: CASSLMGTAYNEQFF. DNA for the CDR3: TGTGCCAGCAGCTTAATGGGGACAGCCTACAATGAGCAGTTCTTC. The variable domain in full, completed from reference TRBV7-8 and TRBJ2-1, reads GAGVSQSPRYKVAKRGQDVALRCDPISGHVSLFWYQQALGQGPEFLTYFQNEAQLDKSGLPSDRFFAERPEGSVSTLKIQRTQQEDSAVYLCASSLMGTAYNEQFFGPGTRLTVL.